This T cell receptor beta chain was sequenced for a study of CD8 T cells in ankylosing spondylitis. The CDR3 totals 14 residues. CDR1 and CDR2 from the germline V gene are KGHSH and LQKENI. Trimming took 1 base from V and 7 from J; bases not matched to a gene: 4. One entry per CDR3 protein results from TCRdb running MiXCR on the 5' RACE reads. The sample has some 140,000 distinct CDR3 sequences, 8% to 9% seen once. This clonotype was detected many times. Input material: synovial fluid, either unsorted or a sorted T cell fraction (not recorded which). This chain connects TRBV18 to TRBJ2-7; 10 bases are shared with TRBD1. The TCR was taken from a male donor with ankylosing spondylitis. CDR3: CASSPLGQGGEQYF. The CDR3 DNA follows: TGTGCCAGCTCACCACTAGGACAGGGGGGTGAGCAGTACTTC. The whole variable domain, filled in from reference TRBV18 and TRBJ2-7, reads NAGVMQNPRHLVRRRGQEARLRCSPMKGHSHVYWYRQLPEEGLKFMVYLQKENIIDESGMPKERFSAEFPKEGPSILRIQQVVRGDSAAYFCASSPLGQGGEQYFGPGTRLTVT.